The source of this T cell receptor beta chain is a study of cytomegalovirus exposure and HLA in healthy donors. Use of 60 Vbeta and 13 Jbeta primers characterized the PCR. Data came from immunoSEQ multiplex PCR; TCRdb stores just in-frame clones and leaves some out. In the table there are around 100,000 clones, about 60% of which are singletons. This clone showed up just a few times. The trim removed 0 bases at V and 3 bases at J, leaving 2 bases unmatched. This CDR3 comprises 14 residues. Germline V lookup: CDR1 SGDLS, CDR2 YYNGEE. The chain carries TRBV9 and TRBJ2-7; 8 bases agree with TRBD1. Sequenced: PBMCs. This TCR was recovered from a woman in her thirties in good health and CMV-seronegative. The CDR3 nucleotides are TGTGCCAGCAGCGTAGGGACAGGGAACTACGAGCAGTACTTC. This gives the protein CASSVGTGNYEQYF.